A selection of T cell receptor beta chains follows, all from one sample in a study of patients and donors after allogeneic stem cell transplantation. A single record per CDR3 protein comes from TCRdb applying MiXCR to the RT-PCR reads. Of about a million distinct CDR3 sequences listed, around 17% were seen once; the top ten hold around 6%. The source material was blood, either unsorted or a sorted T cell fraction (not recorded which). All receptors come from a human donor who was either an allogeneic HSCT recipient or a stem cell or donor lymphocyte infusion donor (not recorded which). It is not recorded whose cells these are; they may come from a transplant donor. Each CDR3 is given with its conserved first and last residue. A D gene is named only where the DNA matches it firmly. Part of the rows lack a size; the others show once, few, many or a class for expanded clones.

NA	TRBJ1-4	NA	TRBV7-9	TGTGCCAGCAGCTTAGCCCCCCAGGCAACGGTGAGGGGAAAACTGTTTTTT	CASSLAPQATVRGKLFF
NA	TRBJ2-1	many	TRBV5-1	TGCGCCAGCAGCTTAAGGGCTAGGGGGAGTTCCTACAATGAGCAGTTCTTC	CASSLRARGSSYNEQFF
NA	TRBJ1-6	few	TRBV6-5	TGTGCCAGCAGTTACGAGGGGCGTAAGTCACCCCTCCACTTT	CASSYEGRKSPLHF
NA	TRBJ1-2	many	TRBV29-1	TGCAGCGTCCACACCACAGGAGACTATGGCTACACCTTC	CSVHTTGDYGYTF
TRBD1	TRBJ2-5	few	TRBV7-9	TGTGCCAGCAGCCTTCCTCGACAGGGAAAAGAGACCCAGTACTTC	CASSLPRQGKETQYF
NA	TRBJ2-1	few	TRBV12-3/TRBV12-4	TGTGCCAGCAGTTTCGTCGGTGGTAGCGGATTTTACAATGAGCAGTTCTTC	CASSFVGGSGFYNEQFF
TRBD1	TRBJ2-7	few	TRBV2	TGTGCCAGCAGCGGGGACAGGGGCCGGTACGAGCAGTACTTC	CASSGDRGRYEQYF
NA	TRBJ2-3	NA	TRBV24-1	TGTGCCACCAGCACTGAAGACGTCGGGACATACCGCACAGATACGCAGTATTTT	CATSTEDVGTYRTDTQYF
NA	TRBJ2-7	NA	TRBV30	TGTGCCTGGAGTGTACCCCCTCCGGGACCGGACTACGAGCAGTACTTC	CAWSVPPPGPDYEQYF
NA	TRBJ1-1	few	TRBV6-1	TGTGCCAGCAGTGATGTCGGGGGGGCGATGACTGAAGCTTTCTTT	CASSDVGGAMTEAFF
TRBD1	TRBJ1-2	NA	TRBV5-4	TGTGCCAGCAGCCGTCCCGGGACAGGGACTAACTATGGCTACACCTTC	CASSRPGTGTNYGYTF
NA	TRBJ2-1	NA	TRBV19	TGTGCCAGTAGTATTGGCAGGGAGCAGTTCTTC	CASSIGREQFF
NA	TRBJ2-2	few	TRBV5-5	TGTGCCAGCAGCCCGCGGAGGGGGCCGAACACCGGGGAGCTGTTTTTT	CASSPRRGPNTGELFF
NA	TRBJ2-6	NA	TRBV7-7	TGTGCCAGCAGCATTGGACGGTTCTCTGGGGCCAACGTCCTGACTTTC	CASSIGRFSGANVLTF
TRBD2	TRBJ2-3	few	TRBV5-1	TGCGCCAGCAGGTTGCGGGGGGGGTCAGATACGCAGTATTTT	CASRLRGGSDTQYF
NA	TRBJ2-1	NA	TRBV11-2	TGTGCCAGCAGCTTCGTTCGGGTGGGTGAGCAGTTCTTC	CASSFVRVGEQFF
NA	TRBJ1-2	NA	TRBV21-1	TGTGCCAGCAGCAATAATAGCAGATCGGCTGGCTACACCTTC	CASSNNSRSAGYTF
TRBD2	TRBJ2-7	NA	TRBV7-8	TGTGCCAGCACCCTAGCGGATCTCAGCTCCTACGAGCAGTACTTC	CASTLADLSSYEQYF